One sample yielded the 8 T cell receptor beta chains listed below, sequenced in a study of T cells after yellow fever vaccination. TCRdb re-called the 5' RACE reads through MiXCR, storing one row per CDR3 protein. The sample includes 500,000 to 650,000 distinct CDR3 sequences, around 12% of them seen just once. The material sequenced was PBMCs, taken on the day of the yellow fever booster vaccination. These receptors originate from a man aged 25 to 40 who received the YFV17D yellow fever vaccine.

This chain uses TRBV6-1 with TRBJ2-3; 15 bases fit TRBD2. Trimming at V came to 4 bases and at J to 2 bases, leaving 4 bases not matched to a gene. The CDR3 runs to 17 residues. From germline, CDR1 is MNHNS and CDR2 SASEGT. CDR3 nucleotides: TGTGCCAGCAGTGTCCGGACTAGCGGGAGGGCCACAGATACGCAGTATTTT. Its translation is CASSVRTSGRATDTQYF.

This clonotype was seen a handful of times. The chain carries TRBV6-4 and TRBJ2-4; D is unclear. The V gene lost 3 bases and the J gene lost 3 bases, with 24 bases spanning the gap. CDR1 is MRHNA, CDR2 SNTAGT, per germline. There are 19 residues in the CDR3. This CDR3 reads CASSDRVSTGSPGKNIQYF. CDR3 coding DNA: TGTGCCAGCAGTGATCGGGTCTCGACTGGGTCCCCGGGCAAAAACATTCAGTACTTC.

This clonotype was found a few times. A read error may be the cause here, since a much bigger clone is one base away. This chain joins TRBV11-2 and TRBJ2-7; no clear D gene. Trimming pared 1 base from V and 3 bases from J, leaving 4 bases between. The CDR3 length is 12 residues. Germline CDR1 is SGHAT and CDR2 is FQNNGV. The chain's CDR3 is CASSLVYYEQYF. As DNA, the CDR3 is TGTGCCAGCAGCTTAGTTTACTACGAGCAGTACTTC.

This clonotype turned up a few times. The chain has TRBV29-1 and TRBJ1-1; 10 bases map to TRBD1. Germline V lookup: CDR1 SQVTM, CDR2 ANQGSEA. CDR3 length: 14 residues. The V and J ends lost 4 bases and 7 bases, in that order; junction bases with no gene match: 9. CDR3 in DNA: TGCAGCGTTGTGCGACAGGGGGCTCGTCTTGAAGCTTTCTTT. It encodes CSVVRQGARLEAFF.

J is TRBJ1-4 and V is TRBV27, with unresolved D. In germline, CDR1 is MNHEY, CDR2 SMNVEV (reference sequence). This CDR3 is built from 15 residues. Trimming took 3 bases from V and 8 from J, leaving 16 bases between them. The CDR3 nucleotides read TGTGCCAGCAGTTTCCCCCGCGGAGGAGGGGAAAAACTGTTTTTT. It encodes CASSFPRGGGEKLFF. Looking up the rest from reference TRBV27 and TRBJ1-4 gives the full variable domain: EAQVTQNPRYLITVTGKKLTVTCSQNMNHEYMSWYRQDPGLGLRQIYYSMNVEVTDKGDVPEGYKVSRKEKRNFPLILESPSPNQTSLYFCASSFPRGGGEKLFFGSGTQLSVL.

This clonotype was counted only a few times. CDR3 protein: CASSQGTPEQYF. DNA for the CDR3: TGTGCCAGCAGCCAGGGGACACCCGAGCAGTACTTC. This rearrangement joins TRBV14 to TRBJ2-7, with TRBD1 as a possible D gene (6 bases). CDR3 length equals 12 residues. Between the trimmed V and J ends, which lost 3 bases and 6 bases, there was a span of 9 bases. The germline V gene encodes CDR1 SGHDN and CDR2 FVKESK.

The chain's CDR3 is CASSEWGGDAQYF. CDR3 DNA sequence: TGTGCCAGCAGTGAATGGGGAGGGGACGCGCAGTATTTT. V is TRBV25-1 and J is TRBJ2-3; TRBD2 matches 7 bases. Germline V CDR1 and CDR2: MGHDK, SYGVNS. This CDR3 comprises 13 residues. The ends lost 1 base at V and 10 bases at J; junction bases unmatched: 5.

This clonotype has ten or more counts. The rearrangement uses TRBV7-2 and TRBJ2-3, with 7 nucleotides matching TRBD2. This CDR3 has 15 residues. CDR1 is SGHTA, CDR2 FQGNSA, per germline. V lost 2 bases and J lost 2; bases outside the gene matches: 4. CDR3 sequence reads: CASSLMGGNTDTQYF. CDR3 nucleotides: TGTGCCAGCAGCTTAATGGGAGGGAACACAGATACGCAGTATTTT.